This TCR beta chain was observed in a study of blood T cell repertoires in COVID-19. The junction had 9 bases not matched to a gene; V was cut back by 4 bases and J by 2 bases. CDR3 length equals 15 residues. The germline V gene encodes CDR1 SQVTM and CDR2 ANQGSEA. Generated by immunoSEQ multiplex PCR, the TCRdb table keeps only in-frame clones and is missing some. The sample yields about 36,000 clones, around three quarters seen once. The source material was peripheral blood. The clonotype originates from a man aged 55 to 69 with active COVID-19. V usage is TRBV29-1 and J usage is TRBJ1-2, with 8 bases that match TRBD1. The CDR3 DNA sequence: TGCAGCGTTGGGGACGACAGGGGAGGAAACTATGGCTACACCTTC. As protein: CSVGDDRGGNYGYTF. Complete variable domain (other parts from reference TRBV29-1 and TRBJ1-2): SAVISQKPSRDICQRGTSLTIQCQVDSQVTMMFWYRQQPGQSLTLIATANQGSEATYESGFVIDKFPISRPNLTFSTLTVSNMSPEDSSIYLCSVGDDRGGNYGYTFGSGTRLTVV.